This entry describes one T cell receptor beta chain. Its antigen is still unknown. The record has no base qualities; no much larger clone is one base away. Libraries were constructed by the immunoSEQ multiplex PCR assay. For the multiplex PCR, a mixture combining 60 forward primers for TCR Vbeta segments and 13 reverse primers for TCR Jbeta segments was used. Amplification of the CDR3 region of rearranged TCR beta genes was performed with a multiplex PCR assay on genomic DNA. The amplified TCR beta libraries were sequenced on the Illumina HiSeq System as 87-base-pair reads. The study's own analysis went as follows. A later analysis counted some 80 million unique TCR beta chains across the 666 repertoires, and about 10 million of these chains were shared by at least two donors. A nearest-neighbor algorithm error-corrected the raw reads and collapsed the reads into unique sequences, merging closely related sequences to remove PCR and sequencing errors. V, D and J gene segments were assigned by aligning CDR3 sequences to IMGT reference sequences. For a sequence to be retained, at least a six-nucleotide match to both a V gene segment and a J gene segment was required. Rearrangements were classified as productive when the CDR3 lacked stop codons and remained in frame with V and J, and all other rearrangements were classified as non-productive. CDR3 was defined according to IMGT convention as the region running from the second conserved V-encoded cysteine to the conserved J-encoded phenylalanine. The earlier analysis of fewer than 750 of the donors excluded sequences that lacked an unambiguous match to a single V gene segment. An earlier analysis of about 600 of the donors called V segments functional above 56.7% productive rearrangements and segregating when the between-donor standard deviation exceeded 5%. To diagnose cytomegalovirus status from the catalog of TCR beta chain sequences, a statistical classification framework was built. In a later analysis, TCR nucleotide sequences were compared against IMGT/GENE-DB human TR gene sequences so that V and J genes could be assigned. In a later analysis, CDR3 sequences and most-parsimonious VDJ recombination scenarios were assigned using the TCRdist pipeline. In a later analysis, each TCR beta chain was defined by its CDR3 amino acid sequence together with its V-gene family, and reads lacking a unique V-gene family were excluded. To address suspected cross-contamination and a sequencing artifact, a later analysis removed approximately 590 highly shared, low-generation-probability nucleotide sequences. For each public chain, a later analysis derived a clonal expansion index from normalized ranks of inferred template counts within each repertoire. In a later analysis, generation probabilities were computed using a VDJ recombination model fitted to out-of-frame rearrangements, and the results were checked against IGoR. In a later analysis, TCR-TCR, TCR-HLA and TCR-CMV co-occurrence was scored with hypergeometric tests, and a repertoire-size bias correction was applied to TCR pairs. False discovery rates were estimated in a later analysis by permuting HLA or CMV assignments 20 times. In a later analysis, co-occurring TCRs were grouped with DBSCAN, and TCRdist sequence similarity was added when clustering was performed within HLA-allele-positive subsets. For co-occurrence clustering, repertoires with fewer than 30,000 or more than 120,000 public chains were excluded, along with five repertoires with anomalous nucleotide sharing. TCRdb took this table from immuneACCESS and kept in-frame rearrangements with V and J called. Such tables lack part of the clones; where checked against another copy, unresolved V genes explain under half of the gap, and the rest is unexplained. For V, J and clone size, that table is used; D and trimming come from the DNA. The sample table shows about 160,000 clones, and roughly 79% are seen once. The ten most abundant clones make up 5.5% to 7.5% of the sample.

The data belong to a study of cytomegalovirus exposure and HLA in healthy donors (dated by TCRdb to the late 2010s). In the study overall: According to an earlier analysis of 550 to 750 of the donors, about 180 million T cells yielded over 90 million unique TCR beta sequences and 276 Gb of sequence data. An early release covering some 640 HLA-typed donors comprised approximately 300 gigabases of sequencing data and 65 million to 100 million unique TCR sequences. The genetic ancestry cluster associated with self-reported Caucasian donors included about 81% of the approximately 400 genotyped donors. The study was designed to test whether signatures of past pathogen exposure could be identified by cataloging public T cell receptors. Using immunosequencing, the study profiled T cell repertoires from fewer than 850 subjects and related those repertoires to cytomegalovirus serostatus. A separate validation cohort of roughly 130 different subjects was used in addition to the 666-subject first cohort. To predict cytomegalovirus infection status, the study combined high-throughput TCR immunosequencing, statistical association of individual TCRs with disease status, and machine learning. A later analysis re-analyzed previously published TCR beta repertoires from roughly 600 donors and added high-resolution HLA genotyping to study TCR occurrence patterns. In the later analysis, no new phenotypic data were used to find candidate immune exposures; instead, reliance was placed on TCR beta sequences and their occurrence across donors. An earlier analysis of roughly 600 of the donors used high-throughput TCR beta sequencing to judge whether each TCR beta V gene segment behaved as functional or pseudogenic. Donor age, sex, ethnicity and CMV serostatus were compiled alongside the repertoire data. In a later genetic analysis, genome-wide SNP genotypes for about 65% of the roughly 700 donors were used, and that subset was treated as a discovery cohort. All discovery cohort repertoires had been generated using a single sequencing platform. HLA typing covered class I and class II loci at four-digit resolution. Typing coverage varied by locus: roughly 629-630 donors for A, B, C, DRB1 and DQB1; more than 500 for DQA1; about 600 for DPA1; approximately 450 for DPB1. Because of strong linkage in the cohort, roughly 5 DR-DQ haplotypes were treated as single units for association and clustering. Across 398 genotyped donors of the cohort, an average of approximately 200,000 unique TCR beta nucleotide sequences per donor were sequenced, and 15% to 20% of those sequences were non-productive. The investigation overall reported the following: According to a later genetic analysis, donors in an Asian-associated ancestry cluster had fewer N-insertions in productive TCRs than the approximately 700-donor mean. A group of highly shared sequence variants was considered likely to be a technical artifact of the sequencing pipeline. The classifier was reported to diagnose cytomegalovirus status with high specificity and sensitivity in both the original cohort and the validation cohort. In vitro tests confirmed that a few of the cytomegalovirus-associated TCR beta chains recognize cytomegalovirus antigens. The study listed 164 TCR beta chains as associated with cytomegalovirus. For the cohort, immune exposure information was limited to CMV serostatus. In a later analysis, HLA-associated TCR beta chains were found to be more clonally expanded and to have lower generation probabilities than equally common non-associated chains. In an earlier analysis of approximately 600 of the donors, most TCR beta V segments were observed in productive rearrangements about 87% or about 30% of the time, broadly matching IMGT annotations. V-gene and J-gene trimming of TCR beta chains was associated with a missense DCLRE1C variant in a later genetic analysis, and the association was replicated in an independent cohort. A later analysis associated about 18,000 TCR beta sequences with specific HLA alleles at a false discovery rate of 0.05. A further reported finding was that TCR beta sequences accurately predicted the HLA-A and HLA-B alleles for most subjects in the first cohort. Because counts were too low, roughly 16 rarely observed V segments, including chromosome 9 orphons, were excluded from the earlier analysis of fewer than 650 of the donors. Most CMV-associated TCR beta chains appeared to be HLA-restricted in a later analysis, and the HLA associations seemed to be driven largely by CMV exposure. Across donors, most TCR sequences were observed very rarely, whereas some public TCRs were present in many individuals. Because the 87-base-pair reads could not distinguish some IMGT-functional V segments, including TRBV6-2 and TRBV6-3, those segments were excluded. This cohort had only TCR beta chains sequenced, and the lack of alpha or paired-chain data limited which features could be detected. A later analysis found that TCR association rates varied across HLA loci, with DRB1 alleles showing the most associated TCRs and HLA-C alleles the fewest. Several of the top co-occurrence clusters appeared to be linked to parvovirus B19, influenza, CMV and Epstein-Barr virus, according to a later analysis. Presence/absence analyses assumed roughly uniform sequencing depth across donors, an assumption that may not hold. Correlated functional status among segregating V segments might reflect linkage disequilibrium, but an unknown experimental factor could not be ruled out. When HLA alleles, especially DR and DQ, strongly co-occurred, TCR associations were difficult to assign to individual alleles. The authors suggested that the approach could potentially be extended to other disease states and immunological phenotypes. Because HLA typing was missing for some donors at each locus, association tests included only the typed subset.

V is reduced by 0 bases and J by 9 bases, leaving a spacing of 16 bases between them. CDR1 and CDR2, looked up from the germline V gene, are MNHNS and SASEGT. Reading from cysteine to phenylalanine, the CDR3 counts 15 amino acids. The retained sequence is limited to the CDR3, 45 bases, with the frame set at the first base. The cohort was made up of approximately 670 healthy bone marrow donors. At the time of sampling, every cohort member was nominally healthy, though immune exposures that went unrecorded were likely present. The donor was CMV seropositive and was included in the group of approximately 300 seropositive cohort members. Every donor gave a peripheral blood sample, and the peripheral blood mononuclear cells from that sample were used for TCR beta sequencing. Genomic DNA extraction from the blood cell samples was performed with the Qiagen DNeasy Blood Extraction Kit.

The sample was PBMCs. The TCR comes from a woman aged 40 to 50 in good health and CMV-seropositive. The sequence links TRBV6-1 to TRBJ2-3; TRBD2 is a possible D gene, resting on 5 matching bases. The DNA is TGTGCCAGCAGTGAAGCCCGGGCCCGGGGTGAAACGCAGTATTTT. This is translated as CASSEARARGETQYF.